This T cell receptor beta chain was identified during a study of cytomegalovirus exposure and HLA in healthy donors. PCR used 60 Vbeta primers and 13 Jbeta primers. Repertoires were generated with immunoSEQ multiplex PCR, while TCRdb's copy carries only in-frame clones and drops some. The data hold approximately 130,000 clones, with roughly 79% observed a single time. The V gene's germline CDR1 is SEHNR and CDR2 FQNEAQ (reference sequence). V lost 5 bases, J lost 2 bases, and 13 bases stayed unmatched. This CDR3 is 17 amino acids long. Study observations and caveats: Analysis performed later found more than 15,000 TCR beta sequences associated with HLA alleles at 0.05 false discovery rate. For presence/absence analyses, sequencing depth was assumed to be roughly uniform across donors. A later analysis linked a missense variant in DCLRE1C to the trimming of TCR beta V and J genes.

A remark on this clone: Its specificity is unknown.

The chain couples TRBV7-9 to TRBJ2-3, with 7 bases identical to TRBD2. This clonotype was sampled from a woman in her thirties or forties in good health and CMV-seronegative. Material for sequencing was PBMCs. The CDR3 DNA reads TGTGCCAGCAGCCAGCTAGCGGAGGAACCGGACACAGATACGCAGTATTTT. Translating gives CASSQLAEEPDTDTQYF.